Shown below are 25 T cell receptor beta chains from a single sample sequenced in a study of T cell responses to AZD1222 COVID-19 vaccine. Sequencing was performed with immunoSEQ multiplex PCR; in TCRdb, only in-frame clones are kept and a portion is missing. Of 85,000 to 90,000 clones in the sample, around nine tenths are singletons; the top ten hold under 13%. Material: peripheral blood, obtained on day 0 of MenACWY control vaccination. These receptors all come from an adult in good health.

The rearrangement joins TRBV25-1 to TRBJ1-1; the D is unclear. CDR3 length: 15 residues. Germline V gene sequence: CDR1 MGHDK, CDR2 SYGVNS. V was trimmed by 4 bases and J by 5 bases, leaving 17 bases between them. This CDR3 reads CASSGPRNPGTEAFF. In DNA form, the CDR3 reads TGTGCCAGCAGTGGGCCTCGGAACCCGGGGACTGAAGCTTTCTTT.

The V gene is TRBV10-3, the J gene TRBJ1-1, with 11 bases aligning to TRBD1. CDR1 is ENHRY, CDR2 SYGVKD, per germline. This CDR3 region has 14 residues. J lost 3 bases, V lost 11 bases, and 8 bases had no gene match. The chain's CDR3 is CAVGGQGADTEAFF. The CDR3 DNA sequence: TGTGCCGTCGGTGGACAGGGGGCGGACACTGAAGCTTTCTTT.

The chain links TRBV6-1 to TRBJ2-1; 11 positions match TRBD2. V lost 0 bases, J lost 5 bases, and 6 bases stayed unmatched. CDR1 and CDR2 from the germline V gene are MNHNS and SASEGT. This CDR3 has 17 amino acids. This CDR3 is CASSEAQLAGVHNEQFF. The CDR3 nucleotides are TGTGCCAGCAGTGAAGCCCAACTAGCGGGGGTCCACAATGAGCAGTTCTTC.

V is TRBV19 and J is TRBJ1-2; possibly TRBD1 for D (5 bases). CDR3 length: 15 amino acids. The germline gives CDR1 LNHDA, CDR2 SQIVND (reference sequence). With 0 bases removed from V and 4 bases from J, the gap between germline ends came to 12 bases. CDR3 region: CASSIDRRASYGYTF. CDR3 bases: TGTGCCAGTAGTATAGATCGCAGGGCTAGCTATGGCTACACCTTC.

V and J are TRBV25-1 and TRBJ2-5; no clear D. The germline V and J ends were trimmed by 2 bases and 4 bases, with 8 bases remaining between them. Germline assignment: CDR1 MGHDK and CDR2 SYGVNS. This CDR3 region has 13 residues. This chain's CDR3 is CASSELGIETQYF. The DNA of the CDR3 is TGTGCCAGCAGTGAACTGGGTATAGAGACCCAGTACTTC.

This chain joins TRBV5-1 and TRBJ2-7; 7 bases align to TRBD1. V was pared by 0 bases and J by 1 base, with 4 bases of the junction left unmatched. This CDR3 has 15 residues. The germline CDR1 and CDR2 sequences are SGHRS and YFSETQ. CDR3 DNA: TGCGCCAGCAGCTTGGGAACAGGGGTTTCCTACGAGCAGTACTTC. Its protein product is CASSLGTGVSYEQYF.

DNA of the CDR3: TGTGCCAGCAGCCCGGGACTCCAGAGGGAGACCCAGTACTTC. Its protein is CASSPGLQRETQYF. V is TRBV7-2 and J is TRBJ2-5; the D gene is possibly TRBD2 (6 bases). Germline CDR1 and CDR2: SGHTA and FQGNSA. The CDR3 totals 14 residues. Trimming pared 5 bases from V and 5 bases from J, leaving 15 bases between.

The CDR3, as DNA: TGTGCCAGCAGTCCCGGGGGGTCCGACGAGCAGTACTTC. Its translation is CASSPGGSDEQYF. This chain uses TRBV11-3 with TRBJ2-7; the match to TRBD2 covers 7 bases. This CDR3 has 13 residues. CDR1 and CDR2 from the germline V gene are SGHNT and YENEEA. Unmatched junction bases numbered 7, after V lost 6 bases and J lost 5 bases.

This chain joins TRBV27 and TRBJ1-5, with no clear D. Per germline, CDR1 MNHEY and CDR2 SMNVEV (reference sequence). The CDR3 consists of 13 residues. The germline V and J ends were trimmed by 7 bases and 3 bases, with 10 bases remaining between them. Here the CDR3 reads CASTGHPNQPQHF. In DNA form, the CDR3 reads TGTGCCAGCACCGGCCACCCCAATCAGCCCCAGCATTTT.

This sequence joins TRBV9 and TRBJ1-3; possibly TRBD1 for D (5 bases). This CDR3 spans 14 amino acids. The germline V gene has CDR1 SGDLS and CDR2 YYNGEE. V was pared by 0 bases and J by 2 bases, with 6 bases between. This CDR3 is CASSVVDTGNTIYF. The CDR3 nucleotides read TGTGCCAGCAGCGTAGTGGACACTGGAAACACCATATATTTT.

This chain joins TRBV4-2 and TRBJ2-1; 9 bases match TRBD1. The CDR3 is made up of 17 amino acids. Trimming took 1 base from V and 6 from J; bases not matched to a gene: 10. From germline, CDR1 is LGHNA and CDR2 YNFKEQ. This CDR3 reads CASSQAAGQGKVNEQFF. The CDR3 bases are TGTGCCAGCAGCCAAGCCGCTGGACAGGGGAAGGTCAATGAGCAGTTCTTC.

The CDR3 DNA reads as TGTGCCAGTAGTATAGATTACGGCTCCTACGAGCAGTACTTC. Translated: CASSIDYGSYEQYF. The V and J genes are TRBV19 and TRBJ2-7; D is uncertain. The germline V and J ends were trimmed by 0 bases and 0 bases, with 6 bases remaining between them. The CDR3 length is 14 residues. In germline, CDR1 is LNHDA, CDR2 SQIVND (reference sequence).

The CDR3 region has the DNA TGTGCCAGCAGCCCTGGACAGATCACGGATACGCAGTATTTT. This sequence encodes CASSPGQITDTQYF. The chain joins TRBV7-9 to TRBJ2-3, with D possibly matching TRBD1 (6 bases). The V end was cut by 5 bases, the J end by 6 bases, with 15 bases between. This CDR3 comprises 14 residues. Germline V gene lookup returns CDR1 SEHNR and CDR2 FQNEAQ (reference sequence).

This chain uses TRBV11-3 with TRBJ2-3; 7 bases map to TRBD1. CDR1 is SGHNT and CDR2 is YENEEA in the germline V gene. After removal of 3 bases from V and 2 bases from J, the junction contained 5 bases not matched to a gene. The CDR3 is 15 residues long. The CDR3 sequence is CASSFGQAFTDTQYF. The CDR3 nucleotides are TGTGCCAGCAGCTTTGGACAGGCCTTCACAGATACGCAGTATTTT.

J is TRBJ1-2 and V is TRBV5-1; no clear D. Trimming removed 0 bases from V and 8 bases from J, with 11 bases in between. This CDR3 has 13 amino acids. Germline assignment: CDR1 SGHRS and CDR2 YFSETQ. In nucleotides, the CDR3 is TGCGCCAGCAGCTTGGACTCAGTTTGGGGCTACACCTTC. Translating it yields CASSLDSVWGYTF.

The chain couples TRBV7-2 to TRBJ1-2; D might be TRBD1 (6 bases). Germline-derived CDR1 and CDR2 are SGHTA and FQGNSA. The V and J ends lost 0 bases and 8 bases respectively, with 13 bases between them. The CDR3 contains 14 residues. The CDR3 spells CASSLAWAGVGYTF. Here the CDR3 DNA reads TGTGCCAGCAGCTTAGCGTGGGCAGGGGTCGGCTACACCTTC.

The V gene is TRBV6-5, the J gene TRBJ1-5; D remains unclear. Looked up from germline, CDR1 is MNHEY and CDR2 is SVGAGI. The CDR3 has 14 residues. Trimming removed 6 bases from V and 3 bases from J, with 12 bases in between. The CDR3 loop reads CASSSRGPNQPQHF. The CDR3 DNA reads TGTGCCAGCAGCTCGAGAGGACCCAATCAGCCCCAGCATTTT.

CDR3 in amino acids: CASSTRGGTDSGNTIYF. The CDR3 region has the DNA TGTGCCAGCAGCACCCGAGGCGGGACAGACTCTGGAAACACCATATATTTT. This sequence joins TRBV7-2 and TRBJ1-3; 7 nucleotides line up with TRBD1. The germline V gene has CDR1 SGHTA and CDR2 FQGNSA. CDR3 length: 17 amino acids. The V and J ends lost 5 bases and 0 bases, in that order; junction bases with no gene match: 10.

This chain joins TRBV5-1 and TRBJ2-2; D perhaps matches TRBD2 (5 bases). The CDR3 sequence is 14 residues long. Between the trimmed V and J ends, which lost 3 bases and 2 bases, there was a span of 8 bases. Germline V gene lookup returns CDR1 SGHRS and CDR2 YFSETQ. The chain's CDR3 is CASSSGENTGELFF. The CDR3 DNA follows: TGCGCCAGCAGCTCCGGGGAAAACACCGGGGAGCTGTTTTTT. The full variable domain, in which reference TRBV5-1 and TRBJ2-2 provide the parts outside the CDR3, is KAGVTQTPRYLIKTRGQQVTLSCSPISGHRSVSWYQQTPGQGLQFLFEYFSETQRNKGNFPGRFSGRQFSNSRSEMNVSTLELGDSALYLCASSSGENTGELFFGEGSRLTVL.

V gene TRBV10-3 combines with J gene TRBJ1-1; D is perhaps TRBD1 (5 bases). Per the germline V gene, CDR1 is ENHRY and CDR2 is SYGVKD. Trimming stripped 10 bases from V and 0 bases from J, with 12 bases between. This CDR3 contains 13 residues. The CDR3 coding sequence is TGTGCCACTGGGGGACCGATGAACACTGAAGCTTTCTTT. Its translation: CATGGPMNTEAFF.

The gene calls are TRBV4-3 and TRBJ1-5; tentative D call: TRBD1 (6 bases). This CDR3 spans 15 amino acids. Germline lookup yields CDR1 LGHNA and CDR2 YSLEER. V lost 3 bases and J lost 0, with 9 bases in between. CDR3 DNA: TGCGCCAGCAGCCAGCTCAGGGGTAGCAATCAGCCCCAGCATTTT. Amino acid sequence: CASSQLRGSNQPQHF.

The V call is TRBV18, the J call TRBJ2-1; weak D call: TRBD1 (6 bases). The CDR3 spans 16 residues. Trimming took 2 bases from V and 0 from J, leaving 11 bases between them. CDR1 and CDR2 (germline): KGHSH, LQKENI. CDR3 residues: CASSPTGTNSYNEQFF. The CDR3 DNA sequence: TGTGCCAGCTCACCAACCGGGACAAACTCCTACAATGAGCAGTTCTTC. The whole variable domain, filled in from reference TRBV18 and TRBJ2-1, reads NAGVMQNPRHLVRRRGQEARLRCSPMKGHSHVYWYRQLPEEGLKFMVYLQKENIIDESGMPKERFSAEFPKEGPSILRIQQVVRGDSAAYFCASSPTGTNSYNEQFFGPGTRLTVL.

The chain has TRBV7-2 and TRBJ1-2, with D possibly matching TRBD1 (5 bases). This CDR3 is built from 14 residues. The ends were cut back, 5 bases at V and 7 bases at J, with 17 bases in the middle. Germline CDR1 SGHTA, CDR2 FQGNSA. The DNA for the CDR3 is TGTGCCAGCAGCGCCGGGACCGACTGGGGTGGCTACACCTTC. This gives the protein CASSAGTDWGGYTF.

Concerning this clone: This specimen includes other DNA sequences encoding the same CDR3. V gene TRBV6-4 combines with J gene TRBJ1-6, with D possibly being TRBD1 (5 bases). This CDR3 is 14 amino acids long. Germline V gene data show CDR1 as MRHNA and CDR2 as SNTAGT. Trimming stripped 0 bases from V and 6 bases from J, with 6 bases between. The CDR3 here is CASSDSRGNSPLHF. As DNA, the CDR3 is TGTGCCAGCAGTGACTCTAGGGGTAATTCACCCCTCCACTTT.

V and J are TRBV6-6 and TRBJ2-7; D is tentatively TRBD1 or TRBD2 (7 bases each). This CDR3 has 17 amino acids. V dropped 5 bases and J dropped 0 bases, with 20 bases sitting between them. From germline, CDR1 is MNHNY and CDR2 SVGAGI (reference sequence). The chain's CDR3 is CASSRAGGGRSSYEQYF. The CDR3 nucleotides are TGTGCCAGCAGTCGCGCAGGGGGGGGCCGGAGCTCCTACGAGCAGTACTTC.